This T cell receptor beta chain was sequenced for a study of cytomegalovirus exposure and HLA in healthy donors. Notes on the study in general: Specificity for CMV antigens was confirmed in vitro for a few of the CMV-associated chains.

On this clone: Its target is unknown.

Use of 60 Vbeta and 13 Jbeta primers characterized the PCR. The protocol was immunoSEQ multiplex PCR, while the TCRdb copy is restricted to in-frame clones and leaves out a portion. Among about 120,000 clones, over 75% were seen once, and the ten largest hold around 1.4%. Germline-derived CDR1 and CDR2 are LGHNA and YSLEER. The CDR3 sequence is 18 residues long. The V and J ends lost 1 base and 6 bases, in that order; junction bases with no gene match: 9. Material: PBMCs. V is TRBV4-3 and J is TRBJ2-2; 12 bases line up with TRBD2. The clonotype originates from a woman under 30 in good health and CMV-seronegative. The CDR3 is CASSQAASGGAIAGELFF. For the CDR3, the DNA is TGCGCCAGCAGCCAAGCGGCTAGCGGGGGGGCGATTGCCGGGGAGCTGTTTTTT.